This TCR beta chain was observed in a study of T cell responses to AZD1222 COVID-19 vaccine. TCRdb keeps only in-frame clones here, not all; method: immunoSEQ multiplex PCR. The sample includes around 140,000 clones, 90% to 95% of them seen just once. To note about this clone: Its matching antigen is unknown.

Germline V lookup: CDR1 SEHNR, CDR2 FQNEAQ (reference sequence). The CDR3 totals 14 residues. The V end was cut by 6 bases, the J end by 4 bases, with 12 bases between. Findings and limits, study-wide: Regions 160-218 and 743-854 dominated among vaccine-associated CD4 TCRs spanning spike. Seropositive status at baseline applied to only five to seven AZD1222 recipients. Most donors were white British, females outnumbered males, and clonal diversity was possibly underestimated. Recipients of two AZD1222 doses showed rising Spike-specific TCR breadth and depth.

This specimen consisted of peripheral blood, obtained on day 0 of AZD1222 vaccination. The receptor was isolated from an adult in good health. This rearrangement joins TRBV7-9 to TRBJ2-2; D might be TRBD1 or TRBD2, each matching 5 bases. The CDR3 reads CASSIFGGTGELFF. CDR3 bases: TGTGCCAGCAGTATATTTGGGGGCACCGGGGAGCTGTTTTTT. The full variable domain, rest sourced from reference TRBV7-9 and TRBJ2-2, is DTGVSQNPRHKITKRGQNVTFRCDPISEHNRLYWYRQTLGQGPEFLTYFQNEAQLEKSRLLSDRFSAERPKGSFSTLEIQRTEQGDSAMYLCASSIFGGTGELFFGEGSRLTVL.